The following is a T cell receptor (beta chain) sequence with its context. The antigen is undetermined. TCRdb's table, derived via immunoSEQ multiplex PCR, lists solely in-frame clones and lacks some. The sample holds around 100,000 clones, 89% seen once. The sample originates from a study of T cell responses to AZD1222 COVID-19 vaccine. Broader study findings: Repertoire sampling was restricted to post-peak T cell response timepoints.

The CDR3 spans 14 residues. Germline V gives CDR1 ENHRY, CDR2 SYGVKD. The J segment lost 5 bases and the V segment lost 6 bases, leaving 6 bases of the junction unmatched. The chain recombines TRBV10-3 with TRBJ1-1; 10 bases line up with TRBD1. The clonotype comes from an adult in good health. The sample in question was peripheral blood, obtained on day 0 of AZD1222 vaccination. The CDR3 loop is CAIRGDRGWTEAFF. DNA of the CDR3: TGTGCCATCAGGGGGGACAGGGGATGGACTGAAGCTTTCTTT.